This is a list of T cell receptor beta chains from one sample in a study of T cells in Graves' hyperthyroidism and ophthalmopathy. TCRdb passed the multiplex PCR reads through MiXCR, listing each CDR3 protein once. Found here are around 690,000 distinct CDR3 sequences, roughly a sixth of them singletons; the top ten hold roughly 15%. The sequencing input was blood. These receptors were obtained from a man between 50 and 59 years old with Graves' hyperthyroidism. The CDR3 runs from the conserved cysteine through the conserved F or W. A D gene is named only where the DNA matches it firmly. Rows give clone size only sometimes, using once, few, many, or a class for an expanded clone.

NA	TRBV29-1	NA	TRBJ2-7	CSVSTSFGNPYEQYF	TGCAGCGTTTCTACGTCTTTCGGGAACCCCTACGAGCAGTACTTC
NA	TRBV12-3/TRBV12-4	few	TRBJ2-3	CASTTGDPTDTQYF	TGTGCCAGCACCACGGGGGATCCCACAGATACGCAGTATTTT
TRBD1	TRBV6-1	many	TRBJ1-2	CASSEAGRGQDYTF	TGTGCCAGCAGTGAAGCGGGAAGGGGGCAGGACTACACCTTC
TRBD1	TRBV2	NA	TRBJ1-2	CASRGTGVLYGYTF	TGTGCCAGCAGGGGGACAGGAGTTCTCTATGGCTACACCTTC
TRBD1	TRBV30	many	TRBJ1-6	CAWSVLDRGDSPLHF	TGTGCCTGGAGTGTTTTGGACAGGGGAGATTCACCCCTCCACTTT
NA	TRBV3-1	many	TRBJ1-1	CASSQLAENTEAFF	TGTGCCAGCAGCCAACTGGCGGAAAACACTGAAGCTTTCTTT
NA	TRBV19	few	TRBJ1-2	CASTPMAGNDYGYTF	TGTGCCAGTACCCCCATGGCCGGGAACGACTATGGCTACACCTTC
NA	TRBV3-1	NA	TRBJ2-7	CASSHGLYGVYEQYF	TGTGCCAGCAGCCACGGACTTTACGGAGTTTACGAGCAGTACTTC
TRBD1	TRBV28	few	TRBJ1-4	CASSLTGTGGEKLFF	TGTGCCAGCAGTTTAACCGGGACAGGGGGTGAAAAACTGTTTTTT
TRBD1	TRBV15	few	TRBJ2-2	CATSRDRLNTGELFF	TGTGCCACCAGCAGGGACAGGTTGAACACCGGGGAGCTGTTTTTT
NA	TRBV7-9	many	TRBJ2-5	CASSWGTGASATQYF	TGTGCCAGCAGCTGGGGGACCGGGGCCTCGGCGACCCAGTACTTC
NA	TRBV25-1	NA	TRBJ2-5	CASKDSLETQYF	TGTGCCAGCAAGGACAGTCTGGAGACCCAGTACTTC
NA	TRBV4-1	few	TRBJ1-1	CASSLGGTKNTEAFF	TGCGCCAGCAGCCTAGGAGGCACTAAGAACACTGAAGCTTTCTTT
TRBD2	TRBV3-1	NA	TRBJ2-5	CASSQDWREGRWETQYF	TGTGCCAGCAGCCAAGATTGGCGGGAGGGCCGCTGGGAGACCCAGTACTTC
TRBD1	TRBV24-1	many	TRBJ2-1	CATSRQGRKNEQFF	TGTGCCACCAGTCGACAGGGACGAAAGAATGAGCAGTTCTTC
NA	TRBV4-3	NA	TRBJ1-3	CASSQDPGISGNTIYF	TGCGCCAGCAGCCAAGATCCCGGGATCTCTGGAAACACCATATATTTT
NA	TRBV15	NA	TRBJ2-7	CATSHGGAESYEQYF	TGTGCCACCAGCCACGGGGGAGCTGAATCCTACGAGCAGTACTTC
NA	TRBV4-1	NA	TRBJ1-1	CASSQQQGSWTEAFF	TGCGCCAGCAGCCAGCAACAGGGTTCGTGGACTGAAGCTTTCTTT
NA	TRBV5-1	many	TRBJ2-2	CASSLVGQILDTGELFF	TGCGCCAGCAGCTTGGTTGGACAGATTCTTGACACCGGGGAGCTGTTTTTT
NA	TRBV9	NA	TRBJ2-7	CASSPYSSYEQYF	TGTGCCAGCAGCCCCTACTCCAGCTACGAGCAGTACTTC
NA	TRBV7-6	many	TRBJ2-7	CASGTSLIEQYF	TGTGCCAGCGGAACTAGTCTAATCGAGCAGTACTTC
NA	TRBV7-8	many	TRBJ1-4	CASSPWPGINEKLFF	TGTGCCAGCAGCCCCTGGCCAGGGATTAATGAAAAACTGTTTTTT
NA	TRBV6-4	NA	TRBJ2-7	CASRVTPTYTEQYF	TGTGCCAGCAGAGTGACTCCAACCTACACCGAGCAGTACTTC
NA	TRBV30	few	TRBJ1-2	CACTRGRVVFGYTF	TGTGCCTGCACCCGGGGCAGGGTAGTCTTCGGCTACACCTTC
TRBD2	TRBV13	NA	TRBJ2-7	CASSSPTSGRPDEQYF	TGTGCCAGCAGCTCGCCGACTAGCGGGAGGCCGGACGAGCAGTACTTC
TRBD1	TRBV3-1	many	TRBJ1-1	CASSQRTGDTEAFF	TGTGCCAGCAGCCAGAGGACAGGGGACACTGAAGCTTTCTTT
TRBD1	TRBV4-2	NA	TRBJ1-1	CASSQRDRGRILIEAFF	TGTGCCAGCAGCCAAAGGGACAGGGGGCGCATTTTGATTGAAGCTTTCTTT
NA	TRBV28	many	TRBJ2-7	CASRAAGFPTYEQYF	TGTGCCAGCAGGGCCGCAGGATTCCCTACCTACGAGCAGTACTTC
NA	TRBV24-1	NA	TRBJ2-2	CATDDENTGELFF	TGTGCCACCGATGACGAGAACACCGGGGAGCTGTTTTTT
TRBD2	TRBV29-1	NA	TRBJ2-5	CSVEDAGGRQETQYF	TGCAGCGTTGAAGATGCGGGGGGTCGGCAAGAGACCCAGTACTTC
NA	TRBV5-5	NA	TRBJ2-2	CASSIDMNTGELFF	TGTGCCAGCAGCATCGACATGAACACCGGGGAGCTGTTTTTT
NA	TRBV6-5	few	TRBJ1-4	CASSYSSEAGRNNEKLFF	TGTGCCAGCAGTTACTCGAGTGAGGCAGGGCGAAATAATGAAAAACTGTTTTTT
NA	TRBV5-1	many	TRBJ2-2	CASSLGGGSNTGELFF	TGCGCCAGCAGCTTGGGCGGCGGATCGAACACCGGGGAGCTGTTTTTT
TRBD2	TRBV30	NA	TRBJ2-1	CAWSQGSGSVSYNEQFF	TGTGCCTGGAGTCAGGGTAGCGGGAGTGTCTCCTACAATGAGCAGTTCTTC
TRBD1	TRBV11-2	many	TRBJ2-2	CASSLAPGQLTGELFF	TGTGCCAGCAGCTTAGCTCCGGGACAGCTCACCGGGGAGCTGTTTTTT
NA	TRBV12-3/TRBV12-4	NA	TRBJ2-7	CASSLGRGGEQYF	TGTGCCAGCAGTTTGGGCAGGGGTGGGGAGCAGTACTTC
NA	TRBV12-3/TRBV12-4	many	TRBJ2-1	CASSLARFTSKQLVSYNEQFF	TGTGCCAGCAGTTTAGCCCGGTTTACTAGCAAACAGTTGGTCTCCTACAATGAGCAGTTCTTC
NA	TRBV15	NA	TRBJ1-1	CATSSERWASNTEAFF	TGTGCCACCAGCAGCGAGCGTTGGGCCAGCAACACTGAAGCTTTCTTT
NA	TRBV28	NA	TRBJ1-1	CAGSSPGGSNEAFF	TGTGCCGGCAGTTCCCCCGGCGGCAGCAATGAAGCTTTCTTT
NA	TRBV6-1	many	TRBJ2-3	CASSEAPAGGDTQYF	TGTGCCAGCAGTGAAGCGCCGGCGGGTGGTGATACGCAGTATTTT
NA	TRBV7-2	many	TRBJ2-6	CASSSTHTGANVLTF	TGTGCCAGCAGCTCAACACATACTGGGGCCAACGTCCTGACTTTC
NA	TRBV5-1	NA	TRBJ2-1	CASSLEGASSYNEQFF	TGCGCCAGCAGCTTGGAGGGCGCGAGCTCCTACAATGAGCAGTTCTTC
NA	TRBV30	many	TRBJ1-1	CAWSRLNTEAFF	TGTGCCTGGAGTAGACTGAACACTGAAGCTTTCTTT
NA	TRBV4-3	NA	TRBJ2-1	CASSQVPRATEQFF	TGCGCCAGCAGCCAAGTCCCCAGGGCCACTGAGCAGTTCTTC
NA	TRBV7-9	many	TRBJ1-1	CASSPEFGSTEAFF	TGTGCCAGCAGTCCAGAATTTGGATCCACTGAAGCTTTCTTT
NA	TRBV27	few	TRBJ1-5	CASSLGQGGKWPQHF	TGTGCCAGCAGTTTGGGCCAGGGAGGGAAGTGGCCCCAGCATTTT
TRBD1	TRBV24-1	NA	TRBJ2-1	CATSDPKQGRNEQFF	TGTGCCACCAGTGACCCGAAACAGGGGCGTAATGAGCAGTTCTTC
NA	TRBV19	NA	TRBJ1-1	CASSYYGHTEAFF	TGTGCCAGTAGTTATTACGGGCACACTGAAGCTTTCTTT
NA	TRBV27	NA	TRBJ1-2	CASSRRVVDTF	TGTGCCAGCAGTAGGAGGGTAGTTGACACCTTC
TRBD1	TRBV19	few	TRBJ2-2	CASRPDRGNTGELFF	TGTGCCAGTAGACCAGACAGGGGAAACACCGGGGAGCTGTTTTTT
TRBD2	TRBV20-1	many	TRBJ2-1	CSARDRTSVEQFF	TGCAGTGCTAGAGACCGGACTAGCGTTGAGCAGTTCTTC
NA	TRBV28	many	TRBJ2-7	CASSRERVPGEQYF	TGTGCCAGCAGCAGGGAGCGGGTTCCTGGCGAGCAGTACTTC
NA	TRBV19	few	TRBJ2-2	CASSYASQNTGELFF	TGTGCCAGTAGTTATGCTAGCCAGAACACCGGGGAGCTGTTTTTT
NA	TRBV2	many	TRBJ2-7	CASRLAVSSYEQYF	TGTGCCAGCAGGTTAGCGGTTAGCTCCTACGAGCAGTACTTC
NA	TRBV18	NA	TRBJ1-2	CASSRRNGEANYGYTF	TGTGCCAGCTCACGGAGGAACGGAGAAGCTAACTATGGCTACACCTTC
NA	TRBV6-5	few	TRBJ2-1	CASSSSELGEQFF	TGTGCCAGCAGTTCCTCAGAGTTGGGTGAGCAGTTCTTC
NA	TRBV7-9	many	TRBJ1-6	CASSSTDYNSPLHF	TGTGCCAGCAGCTCGACGGATTATAATTCACCCCTCCACTTT
TRBD1	TRBV12-3/TRBV12-4	many	TRBJ1-1	CAAGQVDTEAFF	TGTGCAGCAGGACAGGTCGACACTGAAGCTTTCTTT
TRBD1	TRBV6-5	many	TRBJ1-1	CASSYEGALNTEAFF	TGTGCCAGCAGTTACGAGGGGGCCTTGAACACTGAAGCTTTCTTT
NA	TRBV20-1	many	TRBJ2-3	CSAENSGSTDTQYF	TGCAGTGCTGAAAACAGCGGGAGCACAGATACGCAGTATTTT